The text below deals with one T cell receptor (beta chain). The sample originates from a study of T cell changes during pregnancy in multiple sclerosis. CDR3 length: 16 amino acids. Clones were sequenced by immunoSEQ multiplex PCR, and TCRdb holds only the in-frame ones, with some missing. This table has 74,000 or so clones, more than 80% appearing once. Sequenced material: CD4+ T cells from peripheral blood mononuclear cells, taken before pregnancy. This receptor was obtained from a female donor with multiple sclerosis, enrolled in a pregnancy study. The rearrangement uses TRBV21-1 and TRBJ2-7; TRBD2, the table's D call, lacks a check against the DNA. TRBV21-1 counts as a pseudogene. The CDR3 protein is CASSKARGVKLYEQYF. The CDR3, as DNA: TGTGCCAGCAGCAAAGCCCGGGGGGTAAAACTCTACGAGCAGTACTTC.